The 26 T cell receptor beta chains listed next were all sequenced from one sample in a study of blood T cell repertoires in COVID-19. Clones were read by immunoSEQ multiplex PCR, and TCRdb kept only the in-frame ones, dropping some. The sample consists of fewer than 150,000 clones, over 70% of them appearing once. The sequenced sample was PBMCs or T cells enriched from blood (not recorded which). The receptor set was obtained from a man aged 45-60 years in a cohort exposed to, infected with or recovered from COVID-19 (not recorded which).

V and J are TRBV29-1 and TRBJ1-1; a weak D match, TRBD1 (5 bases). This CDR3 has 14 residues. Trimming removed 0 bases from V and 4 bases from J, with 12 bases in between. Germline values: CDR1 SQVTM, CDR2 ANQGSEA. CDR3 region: CSVEELGLVTEAFF. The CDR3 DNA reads TGCAGCGTTGAAGAGTTGGGGCTGGTCACTGAAGCTTTCTTT.

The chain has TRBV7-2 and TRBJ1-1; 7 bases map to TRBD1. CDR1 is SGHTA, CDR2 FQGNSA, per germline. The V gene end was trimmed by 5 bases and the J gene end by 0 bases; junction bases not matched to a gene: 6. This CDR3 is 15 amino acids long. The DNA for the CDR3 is TGTGCCAGCAGCCCCCACAGGGGACTGAACACTGAAGCTTTCTTT. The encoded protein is CASSPHRGLNTEAFF. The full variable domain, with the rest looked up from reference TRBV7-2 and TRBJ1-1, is GAGVSQSPSNKVTEKGKDVELRCDPISGHTALYWYRQSLGQGLEFLIYFQGNSAPDKSGLPSDRFSAERTGGSVSTLTIQRTQQEDSAVYLCASSPHRGLNTEAFFGQGTRLTVV.

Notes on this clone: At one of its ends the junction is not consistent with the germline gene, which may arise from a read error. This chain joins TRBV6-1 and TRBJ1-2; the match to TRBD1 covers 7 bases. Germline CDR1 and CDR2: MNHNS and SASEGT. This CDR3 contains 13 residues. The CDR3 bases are TGTGCCAGCAGCGAAGACAGGGTCTATGGCTACACCTTC. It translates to CASSEDRVYGYTF.

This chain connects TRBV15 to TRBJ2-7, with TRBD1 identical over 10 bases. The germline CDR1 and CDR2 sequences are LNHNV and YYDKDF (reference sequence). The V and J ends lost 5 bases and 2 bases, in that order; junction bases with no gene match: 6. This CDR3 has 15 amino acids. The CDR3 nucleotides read TGTGCCACCAGCGTAGCCGGGACAGGGGCCTACGAGCAGTACTTC. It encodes CATSVAGTGAYEQYF.

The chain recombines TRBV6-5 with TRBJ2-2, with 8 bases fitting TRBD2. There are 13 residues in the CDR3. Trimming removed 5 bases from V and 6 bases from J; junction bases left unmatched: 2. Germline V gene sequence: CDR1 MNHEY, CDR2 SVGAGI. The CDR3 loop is CASSRLASGELFF. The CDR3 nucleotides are TGTGCCAGCAGTCGACTAGCGTCCGGGGAGCTGTTTTTT.

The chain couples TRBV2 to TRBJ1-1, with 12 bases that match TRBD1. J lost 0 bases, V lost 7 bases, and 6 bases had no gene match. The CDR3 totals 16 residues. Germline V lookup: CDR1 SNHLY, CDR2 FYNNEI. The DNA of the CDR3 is TGTGCCAGCACCCCGGGACAGGGGGCGCTGAACACTGAAGCTTTCTTT. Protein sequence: CASTPGQGALNTEAFF.

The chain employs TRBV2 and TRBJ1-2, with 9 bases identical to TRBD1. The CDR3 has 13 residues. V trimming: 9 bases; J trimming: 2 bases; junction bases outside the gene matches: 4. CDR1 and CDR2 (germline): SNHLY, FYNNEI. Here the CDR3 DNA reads TGTGCCAGTCGGACAGGGGTGAACTATGGCTACACCTTC. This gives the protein CASRTGVNYGYTF.

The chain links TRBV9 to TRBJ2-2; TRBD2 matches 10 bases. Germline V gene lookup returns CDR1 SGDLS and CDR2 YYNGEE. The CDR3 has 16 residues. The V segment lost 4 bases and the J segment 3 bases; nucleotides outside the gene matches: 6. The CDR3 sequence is CASSPRTSGYTGELFF. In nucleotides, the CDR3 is TGTGCCAGCAGCCCGAGGACTAGCGGTTACACCGGGGAGCTGTTTTTT.

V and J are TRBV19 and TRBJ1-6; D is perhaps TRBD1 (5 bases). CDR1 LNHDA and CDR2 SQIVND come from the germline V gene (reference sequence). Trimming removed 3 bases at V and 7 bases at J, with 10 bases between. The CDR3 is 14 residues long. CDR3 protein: CASSIKGLNSPLHF. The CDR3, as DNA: TGTGCCAGTAGTATTAAGGGGTTGAATTCACCCCTCCACTTT.

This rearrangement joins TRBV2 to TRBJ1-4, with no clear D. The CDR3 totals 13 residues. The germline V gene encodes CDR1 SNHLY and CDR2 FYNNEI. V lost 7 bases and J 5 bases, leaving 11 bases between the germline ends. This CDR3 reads CASTSWANEKLFF. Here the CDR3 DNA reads TGTGCCAGCACCTCTTGGGCGAATGAAAAACTGTTTTTT.

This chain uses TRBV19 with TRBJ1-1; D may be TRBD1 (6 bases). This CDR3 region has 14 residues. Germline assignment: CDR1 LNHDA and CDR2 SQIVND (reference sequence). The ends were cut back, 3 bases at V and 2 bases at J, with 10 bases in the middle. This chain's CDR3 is CASSMGAFNTEAFF. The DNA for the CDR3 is TGTGCCAGTAGTATGGGGGCTTTCAACACTGAAGCTTTCTTT.

For the CDR3, the DNA is TGTGCCAGCAGAAGGGGGAGCGGTTCCGGGGAGCTGTTTTTT. Protein sequence: CASRRGSGSGELFF. This chain links TRBV28 with TRBJ2-2; tentative D call: TRBD1 (6 bases). Trimming pared 6 bases from V and 6 bases from J, leaving 14 bases between. Germline assignment: CDR1 MDHEN and CDR2 SYDVKM. The CDR3 contains 14 residues.

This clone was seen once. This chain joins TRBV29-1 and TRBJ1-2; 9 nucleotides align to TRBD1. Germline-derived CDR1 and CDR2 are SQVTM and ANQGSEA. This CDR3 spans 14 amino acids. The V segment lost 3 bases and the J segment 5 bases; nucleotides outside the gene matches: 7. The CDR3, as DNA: TGCAGCGTTGAGGACCCGGGACAGGGTTATGGCTACACCTTC. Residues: CSVEDPGQGYGYTF.

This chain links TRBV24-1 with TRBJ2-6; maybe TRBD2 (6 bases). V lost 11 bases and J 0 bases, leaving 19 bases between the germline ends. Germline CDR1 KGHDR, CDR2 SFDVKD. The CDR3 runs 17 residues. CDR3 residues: CANRPGLPGSGANVLTF. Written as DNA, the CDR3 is TGTGCCAACCGACCGGGACTTCCTGGCTCTGGGGCCAACGTCCTGACTTTC.

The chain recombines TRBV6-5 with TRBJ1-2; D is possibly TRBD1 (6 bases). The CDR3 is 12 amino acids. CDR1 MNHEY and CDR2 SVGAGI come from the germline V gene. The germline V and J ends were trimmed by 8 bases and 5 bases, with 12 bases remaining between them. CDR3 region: CASHFQGYGYTF. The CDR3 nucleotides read TGTGCCAGCCACTTCCAGGGGTATGGCTACACCTTC.

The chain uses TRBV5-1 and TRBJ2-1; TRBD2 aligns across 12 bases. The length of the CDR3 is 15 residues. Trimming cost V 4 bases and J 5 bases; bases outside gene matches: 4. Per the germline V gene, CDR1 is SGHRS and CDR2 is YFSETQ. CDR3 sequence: CASSLAGGSNNEQFF. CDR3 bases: TGCGCCAGCAGCCTAGCGGGGGGGTCCAACAATGAGCAGTTCTTC.

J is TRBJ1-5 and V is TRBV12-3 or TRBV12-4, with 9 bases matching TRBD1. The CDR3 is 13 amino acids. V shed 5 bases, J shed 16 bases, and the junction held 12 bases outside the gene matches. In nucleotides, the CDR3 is TGTGCCAGCAGTGGGACAGGGAGAACCCTACCACATTTT. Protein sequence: CASSGTGRTLPHF.

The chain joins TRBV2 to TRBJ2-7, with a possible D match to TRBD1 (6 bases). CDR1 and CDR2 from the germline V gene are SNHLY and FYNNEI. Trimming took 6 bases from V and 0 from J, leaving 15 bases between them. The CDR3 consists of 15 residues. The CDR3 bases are TGTGCCAGCAGGGACAGTCATGATAGCTCCTACGAGCAGTACTTC. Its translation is CASRDSHDSSYEQYF.

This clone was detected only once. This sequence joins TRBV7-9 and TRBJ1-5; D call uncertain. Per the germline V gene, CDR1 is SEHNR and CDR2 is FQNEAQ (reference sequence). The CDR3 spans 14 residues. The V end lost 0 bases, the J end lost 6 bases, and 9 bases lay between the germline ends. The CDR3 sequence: CASSLASTGQPQHF. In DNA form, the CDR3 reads TGTGCCAGCAGCTTAGCTTCGACTGGTCAGCCCCAGCATTTT.

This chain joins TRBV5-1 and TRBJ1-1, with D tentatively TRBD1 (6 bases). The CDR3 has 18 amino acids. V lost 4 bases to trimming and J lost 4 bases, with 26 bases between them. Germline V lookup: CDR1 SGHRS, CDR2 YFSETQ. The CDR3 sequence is CASSPGSFRGGIGTEAFF. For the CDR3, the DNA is TGCGCCAGCAGCCCCGGTTCGTTCAGGGGTGGCATAGGCACTGAAGCTTTCTTT.

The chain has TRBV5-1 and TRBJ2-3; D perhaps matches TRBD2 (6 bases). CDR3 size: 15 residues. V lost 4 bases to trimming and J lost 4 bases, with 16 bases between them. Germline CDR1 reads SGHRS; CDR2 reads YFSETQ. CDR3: CASSLANLGADTQYF. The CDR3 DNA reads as TGCGCCAGCAGCCTAGCGAACCTCGGGGCAGATACGCAGTATTTT.

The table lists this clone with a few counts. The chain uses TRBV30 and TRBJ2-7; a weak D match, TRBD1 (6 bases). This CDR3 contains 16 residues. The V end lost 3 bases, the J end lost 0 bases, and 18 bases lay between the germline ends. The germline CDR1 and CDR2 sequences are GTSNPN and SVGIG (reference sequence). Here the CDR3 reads CAWSTPGQKSSYEQYF. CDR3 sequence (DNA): TGTGCCTGGAGCACACCGGGACAAAAAAGCTCCTACGAGCAGTACTTC.

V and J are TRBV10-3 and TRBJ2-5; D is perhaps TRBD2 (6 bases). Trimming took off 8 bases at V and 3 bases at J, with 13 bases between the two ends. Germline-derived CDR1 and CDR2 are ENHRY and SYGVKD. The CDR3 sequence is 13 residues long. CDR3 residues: CAIGGWGEETQYF. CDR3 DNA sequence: TGTGCCATCGGAGGGTGGGGGGAAGAGACCCAGTACTTC.

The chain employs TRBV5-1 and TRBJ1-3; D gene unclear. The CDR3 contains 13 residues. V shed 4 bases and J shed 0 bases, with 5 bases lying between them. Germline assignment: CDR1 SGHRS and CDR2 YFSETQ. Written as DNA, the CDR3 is TGCGCCAGCAGCGGGAGCTCTGGAAACACCATATATTTT. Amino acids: CASSGSSGNTIYF.

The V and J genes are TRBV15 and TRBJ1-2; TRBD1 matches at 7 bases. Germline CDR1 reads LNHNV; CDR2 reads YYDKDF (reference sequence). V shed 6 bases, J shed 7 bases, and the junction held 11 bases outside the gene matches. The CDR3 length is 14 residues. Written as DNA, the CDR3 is TGTGCCACCAGGTTAGGGGGCCGGTTTGGTGGCTACACCTTC. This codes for CATRLGGRFGGYTF.

In DNA, the CDR3 is TGTGCCAGCACTAGAAACAGCGGTACTAATGAAAAACTGTTTTTT. Translating it yields CASTRNSGTNEKLFF. The V call is TRBV6-5, the J call TRBJ1-4; D is unclear. The CDR3 has 15 amino acids. The V gene lost 7 bases and the J gene lost 2 bases, with 14 bases spanning the gap. CDR1 and CDR2 from the germline V gene are MNHEY and SVGAGI.